This T cell receptor beta chain was found in a study of T cell responses to AZD1222 COVID-19 vaccine listed by TCRdb under 2021. Background on the whole study: AZD1222 recipients with second doses at about 4 weeks or about 12 weeks were pooled, because spike-specific TCR depth and breadth did not differ between schedules. A total of more than 230 trial participants underwent TCR sequencing, of whom 207 had received two doses of AZD1222 and some 25 had received two doses of the MenACWY control vaccine. Trial participants were enrolled by age into subgroups of 18-55, 56-69 and 70-plus years, and around 150, 29 and 61 TCR-sequenced participants, respectively, were included in these subgroups. Points the paper makes about the study in general: CD4 TCRs associated with the vaccine covered the entire spike protein, and the dominant responses were in regions 160-218 and 743-854. Most participants were white British and females outnumbered males, and the authors suggested that clonal diversity may have been underestimated. Only a handful of AZD1222 recipients were SARS-CoV-2 seropositive at baseline, limiting conclusions about previously exposed vaccinees. After two AZD1222 doses, spike-specific TCR breadth and depth were significantly higher than at day 0 and than in MenACWY recipients. Nearly half of unique spike-specific TCRs reportedly recognized epitopes outside regions mutated in the B.1.351 and B.1.1.7 variants. In the small 56-69-year group, the increase in depth fell short of significance, most likely because of low power. No day 14 peak-response samples were available, so repertoires were characterized only after the peak T cell response.

With regard to this clone: The antigen it recognizes is unknown. No qualities accompany the bases; no much larger clone lies one base away.

The CDR3 regions of human TCRbeta chains were analyzed by immunosequencing. For the original study's pipeline: Repertoire TCRs were matched against a reference library of SARS-CoV-2-specific TCRs generated with the MIRA antigen-specificity platform. Breadth was defined as the fraction of unique TCRs that were SARS-CoV-2-associated. Depth was defined as the fraction of total T cells that were SARS-CoV-2-associated. Each spike-specific TCR was assigned to its reactive spike region and to a CD4 or CD8 class using the MIRA data. Log10-transformed breadth and depth values were compared by one-way ANOVA with Sidak's multiple comparisons tests. Held by TCRdb, this immuneACCESS table contains in-frame sequences only and omits some clones. Under half of the omission traces to an unresolved V gene where checked; the cause of the rest is unknown. From that table come the V and J calls and clone size; the DNA was used to work out D and trimming. For this sample the table gives 130,000 to 150,000 clones, of which 75% to 90% were detected only once. Of the sample, 1.6% falls within the top ten clones.

Taken with the paper, the label for time point translates to: baseline before first vaccination. Vaccinee samples were obtained from the UK trials COV001 and COV002, which included a single-blind randomized controlled phase 2/3 trial of AZD1222 (ChAdOx1 nCoV-19) in healthy adults. For TCRbeta chain sequencing, PBMC samples were collected from trial participants at day 0 and at day 28 after the second dose. V was cut back by 7 bases and J by 2 bases, leaving a gap of 18 bases between them. The CDR3 holds 16 amino acids from the cysteine to the phenylalanine. Just the 48-base CDR3 DNA is kept, in frame starting at base 1. The germline V gene (reference sequence) provides CDR1 LNHDA and CDR2 SQIVND.

The TCR comes from an adult in good health. The sequence links TRBV19 to TRBJ1-5; the D segment could be TRBD1, given 5 matching bases. The sequences come from peripheral blood, collected on day 0 of AZD1222 vaccination. In nucleotides, the sequence is TGTGCCAGTAATGAGGGGCAGGGCAGGGGCAATCAGCCCCAGCATTTT. Its coded protein is CASNEGQGRGNQPQHF. Joined to the reference TRBV19 and TRBJ1-5 proteins, this CDR3 gives the full variable domain: DGGITQSPKYLFRKEGQNVTLSCEQNLNHDAMYWYRQDPGQGLRLIYYSQIVNDFQKGDIAEGYSVSREKKESFPLTVTSAQKNPTAFYLCASNEGQGRGNQPQHFGDGTRLSIL.